The rows below give T cell receptor beta chains drawn from one sample of a study of blood T cell repertoires in COVID-19. Assay: immunoSEQ multiplex PCR; the TCRdb copy retains only in-frame clones and omits some. This sample carries hundreds of thousands of clones, over 75% of them seen once, and the ten largest clones take approximately 1%. What was sequenced was PBMCs or T cells enriched from blood (not recorded which). These receptors came from a woman in her thirties who had recovered from COVID-19. Each CDR3 is given with its conserved first and last residue. D genes are given only for firm matches. Size is omitted from some rows. Given values are once, few, many or a class for expanded clones.

d_gene	v_gene	abundance	j_gene	CDR3aa	CDR3nt
NA	TRBV5-5	NA	TRBJ1-1	CASSFLIDTEAFF	TGTGCCAGCAGCTTCTTAATCGACACTGAAGCTTTCTTT
TRBD1	TRBV15	NA	TRBJ2-1	CATSRTRDRANNEQFF	TGTGCCACCAGTAGGACCCGGGACAGGGCCAACAATGAGCAGTTCTTC
NA	TRBV5-1	NA	TRBJ1-1	CASSPIRPRGARTEAFF	TGCGCCAGCAGCCCTATCAGACCCCGGGGGGCGCGGACTGAAGCTTTCTTT
NA	TRBV18	NA	TRBJ1-1	CASSPIQSNTEAFF	TGTGCCAGCTCACCAATTCAGTCGAATACTGAAGCTTTCTTT
TRBD2	TRBV7-2	few	TRBJ2-1	CASSPLAGSYNEQFF	TGTGCCAGCAGCCCGCTAGCGGGGTCCTACAATGAGCAGTTCTTC
NA	TRBV7-2	NA	TRBJ2-7	CASEQRTASHEQYF	TGTGCCAGCGAACAAAGGACAGCTAGTCACGAGCAGTACTTC
NA	TRBV7-6	NA	TRBJ2-5	CASSSGQPGETQYF	TGTGCCAGCAGCTCAGGACAGCCCGGGGAGACCCAGTACTTC
TRBD2	TRBV14	NA	TRBJ2-2	CASSQGRGGRKTGELFF	TGTGCCAGCAGCCAAGGCCGGGGAGGGCGAAAGACCGGGGAGCTGTTTTTT
TRBD2	TRBV10-3	NA	TRBJ2-3	CATNPGLAGVTDTQYF	TGTGCCACGAACCCGGGACTAGCGGGGGTCACAGATACGCAGTATTTT
NA	TRBV11-3	NA	TRBJ2-7	CASSLVTGGEQYF	TGTGCCAGCAGCTTAGTGACCGGGGGCGAGCAGTACTTC
TRBD2	TRBV27	NA	TRBJ2-1	CASSPPGLAINEQFF	TGTGCCAGCAGCCCCCCGGGACTAGCAATAAATGAGCAGTTCTTC
NA	TRBV28	few	TRBJ1-5	CASSFLLAGHSNQPQHF	TGTGCCAGCAGTTTTCTCTTGGCAGGGCATAGCAATCAGCCCCAGCATTTT
TRBD1	TRBV10-3	NA	TRBJ1-2	CAISELGQGALGYTF	TGTGCCATCAGTGAGTTGGGACAGGGGGCTCTGGGCTACACCTTC
NA	TRBV27	NA	TRBJ1-6	CASSLSRSYNSPLHF	TGTGCCAGCAGTTTATCGAGGTCCTATAATTCACCCCTCCACTTT
TRBD1	TRBV6-1	NA	TRBJ1-5	CASSDTPRGKGQPQHF	TGTGCCAGCAGTGACACCCCCAGGGGGAAAGGACAGCCCCAGCATTTT
NA	TRBV18	NA	TRBJ2-3	CASSPGLRSTDTQYF	TGTGCCAGCTCACCGGGCCTCCGGTCCACAGATACGCAGTATTTT
NA	TRBV6-2/TRBV6-3	NA	TRBJ1-1	CASSTRIMNTEAFF	TGTGCCAGCAGTACTAGGATAATGAACACTGAAGCTTTCTTT
NA	TRBV24-1	NA	TRBJ1-3	CATEGGNTIYF	TGTGCCACGGAGGGTGGAAACACCATATATTTT
NA	TRBV19	NA	TRBJ1-3	CASSSLTGSGDTIYF	TGTGCCAGTAGCTCCCTAACAGGGAGCGGTGACACCATATATTTT
TRBD1	TRBV29-1	once	TRBJ1-2	CSVRDRGQDGYTF	TGCAGCGTTCGGGACAGGGGGCAGGATGGCTACACCTTC
TRBD2	TRBV19	NA	TRBJ2-4	CASSIDPGGAGPASKNIQYF	TGTGCCAGTAGTATAGATCCCGGGGGGGCAGGACCCGCATCCAAAAACATTCAGTACTTC
TRBD1	TRBV18	NA	TRBJ2-6	CASSRTGGSGANVLTF	TGTGCCAGCTCTCGGACAGGGGGCTCTGGGGCCAACGTCCTGACTTTC
NA	TRBV6-5	NA	TRBJ1-1	CASSRGTEAFF	TGTGCCAGCAGCCGGGGGACTGAAGCTTTCTTT
TRBD1	TRBV5-1	NA	TRBJ1-2	CASSLGDRGYLYGYTF	TGCGCCAGCAGCTTGGGGGACAGGGGTTATCTCTATGGCTACACCTTC
NA	TRBV7-9	NA	TRBJ2-3	CASSPEYTDTQYF	TGTGCCAGCAGCCCTGAGTACACAGATACGCAGTATTTT
NA	TRBV3-1/TRBV3-2	NA	TRBJ2-1	CASSQVSEYEQFF	TGTGCCAGCAGCCAAGTGTCTGAGTATGAGCAGTTCTTC
NA	TRBV6-5	NA	TRBJ1-3	CASSYSAGNTIYF	TGTGCCAGCAGTTATTCTGCTGGAAACACCATATATTTT
TRBD2	TRBV28	NA	TRBJ2-7	CASRLAGDLYEQYF	TGTGCCAGCCGACTAGCGGGAGATCTCTACGAGCAGTACTTC
TRBD2	TRBV5-4	NA	TRBJ2-5	CASSLPGLALQETQYF	TGTGCCAGCAGCTTGCCGGGACTAGCGCTCCAAGAGACCCAGTACTTC
NA	TRBV27	NA	TRBJ1-6	CASSENNSPLHF	TGTGCCAGCAGTGAGAATAATTCACCCCTCCACTTT
NA	TRBV2	NA	TRBJ2-1	CASSDALGYNEQFF	TGTGCCAGCAGTGACGCCCTAGGTTACAATGAGCAGTTCTTC
NA	TRBV7-8	NA	TRBJ2-7	CASSLGHRDYEQYF	TGTGCCAGCAGCTTAGGGCACAGGGATTACGAGCAGTACTTC
NA	TRBV6-5	NA	TRBJ1-6	CASRGLVSYNSPLHF	TGTGCCAGCAGGGGGCTAGTCTCCTATAATTCACCCCTCCACTTT
NA	TRBV6-5	NA	TRBJ1-5	CASSPRAGPNQPQHF	TGTGCCAGCAGCCCCAGGGCGGGGCCGAATCAGCCCCAGCATTTT
NA	TRBV11-2	NA	TRBJ2-1	CASRGGGSNEQFF	TGTGCCAGCAGGGGAGGCGGTAGCAATGAGCAGTTCTTC
TRBD2	TRBV28	NA	TRBJ2-7	CASSSRGGRAHEQYF	TGTGCCAGCAGTTCCAGGGGCGGGAGGGCCCACGAGCAGTACTTC
TRBD2	TRBV4-3	NA	TRBJ2-3	CASSQEPRAGTDTQYF	TGCGCCAGCAGCCAAGAACCTCGAGCGGGGACAGATACGCAGTATTTT
TRBD2	TRBV6-6	NA	TRBJ2-7	CASSSLAGGIYEQYF	TGTGCCAGCAGTTCACTAGCGGGTGGGATTTACGAGCAGTACTTC
NA	TRBV28	NA	TRBJ1-2	CASSSQPGPYGYTF	TGTGCCAGCAGTTCCCAACCAGGGCCATATGGCTACACCTTC
TRBD2	TRBV7-7	once	TRBJ2-3	CASSGREGGKDSTDTQYF	TGTGCCAGCTCTGGGCGGGAGGGTGGAAAGGATAGTACAGATACGCAGTATTTT
TRBD2	TRBV7-2	NA	TRBJ2-1	CASSLSSVAGGGEQFF	TGTGCCAGCAGCTTATCTTCTGTGGCGGGGGGTGGTGAGCAGTTCTTC
TRBD2	TRBV11-2	NA	TRBJ2-3	CASSYSGLAADTQYF	TGTGCCAGCAGCTACTCGGGACTAGCGGCAGATACGCAGTATTTT
NA	TRBV14	NA	TRBJ1-3	CASSQDRGFGNTIYF	TGTGCCAGCAGCCAAGATAGGGGGTTCGGAAACACCATATATTTT